Reported below is one TCR beta chain. Antigen unknown. PCR was performed using 60 Vbeta and 13 Jbeta primers. Sequencing used immunoSEQ multiplex PCR; TCRdb keeps in-frame clones, though not all of them. The sample has fewer than 200,000 clones; around 75% are singletons. The source of the sample is a study of cytomegalovirus exposure and HLA in healthy donors. V shed 0 bases and J 6 bases; nucleotides not matched to a gene: 6. The CDR3 consists of 16 residues. The V gene's germline CDR1 is LGHNA and CDR2 YSLEER. Findings and limits, study-wide: Fewer N-insertions than the roughly 600-donor mean were reportedly shown by an Asian-associated ancestry cluster in a later analysis. CMV serostatus was the only recorded immune exposure for donors.

The sequence was obtained from a man younger than 35 in good health and CMV-seronegative. The sequencing input was PBMCs. The rearrangement joins TRBV4-3 to TRBJ2-1; 9 bases match TRBD1. The CDR3 loop is CASSQDLGQGFNEQFF. The CDR3 region has the DNA TGCGCCAGCAGCCAAGATCTGGGACAGGGATTCAATGAGCAGTTCTTC.